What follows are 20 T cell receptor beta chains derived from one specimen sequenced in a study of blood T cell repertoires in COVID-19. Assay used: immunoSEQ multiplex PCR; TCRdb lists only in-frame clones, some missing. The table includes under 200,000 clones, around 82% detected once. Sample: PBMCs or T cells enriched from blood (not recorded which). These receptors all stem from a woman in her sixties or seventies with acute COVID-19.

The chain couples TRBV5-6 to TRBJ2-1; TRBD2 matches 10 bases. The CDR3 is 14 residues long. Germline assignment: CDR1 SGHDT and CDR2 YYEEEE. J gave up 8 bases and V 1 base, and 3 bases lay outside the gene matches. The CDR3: CASSLNSGRYEQFF. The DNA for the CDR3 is TGTGCCAGCAGCTTGAATAGCGGGAGGTATGAGCAGTTCTTC.

The CDR3 DNA sequence: TGCGCCAGCAGCTCAAAGGGAGGAGGGGAAAAACTGTTTTTT. Translation gives CASSSKGGGEKLFF. This chain joins TRBV5-1 and TRBJ1-4, with no clear D. V was cut by 3 bases and J by 8 bases, with 14 bases left in between. Germline V gene sequence: CDR1 SGHRS, CDR2 YFSETQ. CDR3 length equals 14 residues. The whole variable domain, filled in from reference TRBV5-1 and TRBJ1-4, reads KAGVTQTPRYLIKTRGQQVTLSCSPISGHRSVSWYQQTPGQGLQFLFEYFSETQRNKGNFPGRFSGRQFSNSRSEMNVSTLELGDSALYLCASSSKGGGEKLFFGSGTQLSVL.

The CDR3 sequence: CASCLVSYNEQFF. CDR3 nucleotides: TGTGCCAGCTGTCTAGTCTCCTACAATGAGCAGTTCTTC. V gene TRBV6-5 combines with J gene TRBJ2-1; D call uncertain. Deletions cut 8 bases from V and 0 bases from J, with 8 bases between. CDR3 length: 13 amino acids. Looked up from germline, CDR1 is MNHEY and CDR2 is SVGAGI.

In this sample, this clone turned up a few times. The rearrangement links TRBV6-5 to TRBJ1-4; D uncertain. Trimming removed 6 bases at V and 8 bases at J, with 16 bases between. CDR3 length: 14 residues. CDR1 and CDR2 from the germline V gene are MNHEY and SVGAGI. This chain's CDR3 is CASRKASVREKLFF. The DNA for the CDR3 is TGTGCCAGCAGGAAGGCCTCCGTGAGGGAAAAACTGTTTTTT.

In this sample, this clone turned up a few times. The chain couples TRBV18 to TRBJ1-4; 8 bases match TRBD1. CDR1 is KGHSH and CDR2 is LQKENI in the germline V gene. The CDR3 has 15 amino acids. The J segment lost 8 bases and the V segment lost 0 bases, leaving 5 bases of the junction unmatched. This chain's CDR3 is CASSPPTGVREKLFF. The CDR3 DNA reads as TGTGCCAGCTCACCACCGACAGGGGTGAGAGAAAAACTGTTTTTT.

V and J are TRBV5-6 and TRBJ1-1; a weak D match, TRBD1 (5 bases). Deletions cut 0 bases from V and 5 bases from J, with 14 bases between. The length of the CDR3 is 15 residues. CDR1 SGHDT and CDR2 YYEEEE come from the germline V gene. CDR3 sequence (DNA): TGTGCCAGCAGCTTGGCCCCACAGGTTTTTACTGAAGCTTTCTTT. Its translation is CASSLAPQVFTEAFF.

CDR3 sequence (DNA): TGTGCCAGTAGCAGACAGTATGGGCAGCCCCAGCATTTT. Protein product: CASSRQYGQPQHF. The rearrangement joins TRBV19 to TRBJ1-5, with D possibly TRBD1 on 5 matching bases. Trimming took 6 bases from V and 7 from J, leaving 13 bases between them. Germline V gene sequence: CDR1 LNHDA, CDR2 SQIVND (reference sequence). This CDR3 region has 13 residues.

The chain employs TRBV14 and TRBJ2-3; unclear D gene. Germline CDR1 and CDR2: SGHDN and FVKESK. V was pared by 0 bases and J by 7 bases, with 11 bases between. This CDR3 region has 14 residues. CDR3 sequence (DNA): TGTGCCAGCAGCCAAGATACGACTTCGTATACGCAGTATTTT. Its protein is CASSQDTTSYTQYF. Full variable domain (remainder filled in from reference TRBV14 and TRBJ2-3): EAGVTQFPSHSVIEKGQTVTLRCDPISGHDNLYWYRRVMGKEIKFLLHFVKESKQDESGMPNNRFLAERTGGTYSTLKVQPAELEDSGVYFCASSQDTTSYTQYFGPGTRLTVL.

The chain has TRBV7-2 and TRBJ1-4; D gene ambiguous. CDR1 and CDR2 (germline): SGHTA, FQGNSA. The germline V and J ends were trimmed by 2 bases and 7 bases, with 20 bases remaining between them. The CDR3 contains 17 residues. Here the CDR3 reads CASSLPKGPAGSEKLFF. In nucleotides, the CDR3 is TGTGCCAGCAGCTTACCCAAGGGTCCAGCTGGGAGTGAAAAACTGTTTTTT.

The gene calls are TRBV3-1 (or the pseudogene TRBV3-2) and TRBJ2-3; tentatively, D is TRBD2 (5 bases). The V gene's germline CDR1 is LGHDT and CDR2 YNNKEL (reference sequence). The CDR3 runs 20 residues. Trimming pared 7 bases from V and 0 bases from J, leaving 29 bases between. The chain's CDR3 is CASTRPEGALRRRSTDTQYF. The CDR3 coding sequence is TGTGCCAGCACCCGTCCTGAGGGAGCGCTGAGGCGAAGAAGCACAGATACGCAGTATTTT.

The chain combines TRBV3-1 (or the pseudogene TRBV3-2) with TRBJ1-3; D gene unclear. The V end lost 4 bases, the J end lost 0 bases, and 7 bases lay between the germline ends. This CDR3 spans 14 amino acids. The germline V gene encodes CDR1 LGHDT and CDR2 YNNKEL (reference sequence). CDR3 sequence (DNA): TGTGCCAGCAGCCCGACGGGCTCTGGAAACACCATATATTTT. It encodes CASSPTGSGNTIYF.

CDR3 region: CASGLGSSSGRTYNEQFF. The DNA of the CDR3 is TGTGCTAGTGGTTTGGGATCAAGTAGCGGGAGGACTTACAATGAGCAGTTCTTC. V usage is TRBV12-5 and J usage is TRBJ2-1; 10 nucleotides match TRBD2. Germline CDR1 reads LGHNT; CDR2 reads FRNRAP. V lost 1 base, J lost 4 bases, and 10 bases stayed unmatched. The CDR3 runs 18 residues. Looking up the rest from reference TRBV12-5 and TRBJ2-1 gives the full variable domain: DARVTQTPRHKVTEMGQEVTMRCQPILGHNTVFWYRQTMMQGLELLAYFRNRAPLDDSGMPKDRFSAEMPDATLATLKIQPSEPRDSAVYFCASGLGSSSGRTYNEQFFGPGTRLTVL.

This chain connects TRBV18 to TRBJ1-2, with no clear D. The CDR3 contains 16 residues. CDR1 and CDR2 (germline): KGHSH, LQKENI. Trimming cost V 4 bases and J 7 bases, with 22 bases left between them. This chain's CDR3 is CASSLPSLGQFGGYTF. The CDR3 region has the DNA TGTGCCAGCTCACTCCCCTCATTGGGCCAGTTTGGTGGCTACACCTTC. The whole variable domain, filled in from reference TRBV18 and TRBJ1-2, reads NAGVMQNPRHLVRRRGQEARLRCSPMKGHSHVYWYRQLPEEGLKFMVYLQKENIIDESGMPKERFSAEFPKEGPSILRIQQVVRGDSAAYFCASSLPSLGQFGGYTFGSGTRLTVV.

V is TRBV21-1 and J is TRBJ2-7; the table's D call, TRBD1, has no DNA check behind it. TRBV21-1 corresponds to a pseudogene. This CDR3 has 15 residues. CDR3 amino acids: CASTRPGTDFYEQYF. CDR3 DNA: TGTGCCAGCACCCGCCCCGGGACAGATTTCTACGAGCAGTACTTC.

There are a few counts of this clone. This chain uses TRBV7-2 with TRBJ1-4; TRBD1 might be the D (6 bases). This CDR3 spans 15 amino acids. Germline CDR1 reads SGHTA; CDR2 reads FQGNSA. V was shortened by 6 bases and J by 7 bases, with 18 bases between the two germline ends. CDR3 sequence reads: CASSSAGADVEKLFF. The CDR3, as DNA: TGTGCCAGCAGTTCCGCGGGGGCAGACGTTGAAAAACTGTTTTTT.

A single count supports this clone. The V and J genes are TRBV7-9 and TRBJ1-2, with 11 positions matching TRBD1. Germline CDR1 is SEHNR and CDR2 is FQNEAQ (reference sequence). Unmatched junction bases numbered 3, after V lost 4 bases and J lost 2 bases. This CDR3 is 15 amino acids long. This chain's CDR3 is CASSSGQGANYGYTF. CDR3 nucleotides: TGTGCCAGCAGCTCAGGACAGGGGGCCAACTATGGCTACACCTTC.

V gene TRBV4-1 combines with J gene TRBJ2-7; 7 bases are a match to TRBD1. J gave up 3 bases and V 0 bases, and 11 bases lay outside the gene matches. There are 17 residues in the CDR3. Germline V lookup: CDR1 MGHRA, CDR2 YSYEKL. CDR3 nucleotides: TGCGCCAGCAGCCAAGATCCCAGGGACAGCCGATACTACGAGCAGTACTTC. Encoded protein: CASSQDPRDSRYYEQYF.

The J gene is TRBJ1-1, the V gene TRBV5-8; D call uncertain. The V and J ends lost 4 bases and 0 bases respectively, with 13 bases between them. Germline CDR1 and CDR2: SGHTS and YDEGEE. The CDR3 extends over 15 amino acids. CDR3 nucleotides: TGTGCCAGCAGCCCGGTCGACTATTTGAACACTGAAGCTTTCTTT. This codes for CASSPVDYLNTEAFF.

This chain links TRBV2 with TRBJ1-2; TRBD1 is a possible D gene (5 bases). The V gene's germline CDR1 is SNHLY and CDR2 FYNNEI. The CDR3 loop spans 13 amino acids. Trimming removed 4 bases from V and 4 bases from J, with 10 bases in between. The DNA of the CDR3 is TGTGCCAGCAGTGGCAGGGCAGCCTATGGCTACACCTTC. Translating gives CASSGRAAYGYTF.

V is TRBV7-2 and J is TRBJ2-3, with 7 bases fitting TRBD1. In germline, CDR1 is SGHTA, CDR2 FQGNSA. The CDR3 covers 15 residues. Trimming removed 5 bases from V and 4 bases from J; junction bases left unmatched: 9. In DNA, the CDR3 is TGTGCCAGCAGCCCGAGGGACAGAATGGCAGATACGCAGTATTTT. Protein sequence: CASSPRDRMADTQYF.